Listed below are T cell receptor beta chains from one sample, sequenced in a study of OX40 agonist ivuxolimab in advanced cancers. TCRdb's table, derived via immunoSEQ multiplex PCR, lists solely in-frame clones and lacks some. This table has 70,000 or so clones, roughly 90% appearing once. Sequencing used CD4+ or CD8+ T cells sorted from blood, obtained in a trial of the OX40 agonist ivuxolimab. These receptor sequences come from an adult with an advanced solid tumor such as melanoma, head and neck, liver or kidney cancer. CDR3s include the opening cysteine and the closing phenylalanine or tryptophan. Fields, in order: CDR3 DNA, CDR3 protein, V gene, J gene, clone size, D gene. The D gene is left open where the match is weak. Clone sizes are given selectively: once, few, many, or a class where the clone is expanded.

TGTGCCAGCAGCATGTTACCCCCCCCAGATACGCAGTATTTT,CASSMLPPPDTQYF,TRBV7-3,TRBJ2-3,few,NA
TGTGCCTGGAGTCCTGACCTCTACCCCTACAATGAGCAGTTCTTC,CAWSPDLYPYNEQFF,TRBV30,TRBJ2-1,NA,NA
TGCGCCAGCAGGAATCAGGGGACGGGGGCCAACGTCCTGACTTTC,CASRNQGTGANVLTF,TRBV5-1,TRBJ2-6,NA,NA
TGTGCCAGCAGCCCGCAGGGCGATTTTAACTATGGCTACACCTTC,CASSPQGDFNYGYTF,TRBV7-6,TRBJ1-2,once,NA
TGTGCCAGCTCAACGGGCGGCCTGGTTGGAAATGAGCAGTTCTTC,CASSTGGLVGNEQFF,TRBV18,TRBJ2-1,NA,NA
TGTGCCAGCAGCTTGTCCTGGGCCTACGAGCAGTACTTC,CASSLSWAYEQYF,TRBV5-6,TRBJ2-7,NA,NA
TGTGCCAGCCGACAAAATGAAAAACTGTTTTTT,CASRQNEKLFF,TRBV28,TRBJ1-4,NA,NA
TGCGCCAGCAGCCAAGCCGGGACAGGGGGCGAAAAACTGTTTTTT,CASSQAGTGGEKLFF,TRBV4-1,TRBJ1-4,NA,TRBD1
TGTGCCATCAAGGGGCCGGGGGCCTACGAGCAGTACTTC,CAIKGPGAYEQYF,TRBV10-3,TRBJ2-7,NA,NA
TGTGCCAGTAGTATCGTGGAGAATCAGCCCCAGCATTTT,CASSIVENQPQHF,TRBV19,TRBJ1-5,NA,NA
TGTGCCAGCAGCAACCGACAGACGAACACCGGGGAGCTGTTTTTT,CASSNRQTNTGELFF,TRBV9,TRBJ2-2,once,NA
TGTGCCAGCAGCTTGTTTAGTGGGGCGCAGTACTTC,CASSLFSGAQYF,TRBV5-8,TRBJ2-7,once,NA
TGTGCCAGCAGCTCACGACCGGGCCCTGAAGCTTTCTTT,CASSSRPGPEAFF,TRBV11-2,TRBJ1-1,NA,NA
TGTGCCAGCAGCCTCCCGGGGGGGTCGCAAGATACGCAGTATTTT,CASSLPGGSQDTQYF,TRBV7-9,TRBJ2-3,NA,TRBD2
TGTGCCAGCAGCACGGATACAGGGTCTGGCTACACCTTC,CASSTDTGSGYTF,TRBV11-3,TRBJ1-2,NA,NA
TGCAGCTTCTCCCCCGGGGGGGGGAAGACCCAGTACTTC,CSFSPGGGKTQYF,TRBV29-1,TRBJ2-5,NA,TRBD2
TGCGCCAGCAGTGGTCCGGGACAGGGGGCCTACGAGCAGTACTTC,CASSGPGQGAYEQYF,TRBV10-2,TRBJ2-7,NA,TRBD1
TGCGCCAGCAGCCCTGGGGACAGGGAATCATATGGCTACACCTTC,CASSPGDRESYGYTF,TRBV5-1,TRBJ1-2,NA,TRBD1
TGTGCCAGCAGCGTACAGGGTCGGTCTAATGAAAAACTGTTTTTT,CASSVQGRSNEKLFF,TRBV5-8,TRBJ1-4,once,NA
TGTGCCAGCAGTCGGCAGGGAGGGAGCACTGAAGCTTTCTTT,CASSRQGGSTEAFF,TRBV2,TRBJ1-1,NA,NA
TGTGCCACCAGCACCAGGACAGGCGGGCCGCAGCCCCAGCATTTT,CATSTRTGGPQPQHF,TRBV15,TRBJ1-5,NA,TRBD1
TGTGCCAGCAGCGTAGGCCCGGGGGCCGGCACAGATACGCAGTATTTT,CASSVGPGAGTDTQYF,TRBV9,TRBJ2-3,few,NA
TGCAGCGTGGAACCCGGGACAGCCTCCACAGATACGCAGTATTTT,CSVEPGTASTDTQYF,TRBV29-1,TRBJ2-3,NA,TRBD1
TGCGCCAGCAGCTTGGAGTACAATTCGCGCGAGCAGTACTTC,CASSLEYNSREQYF,TRBV5-1,TRBJ2-7,NA,NA
TGTGCCAGCAGCTTAGATCAGTACTACAATGAGCAGTTCTTC,CASSLDQYYNEQFF,TRBV11-2,TRBJ2-1,NA,NA
TGTGCTAGTGCCGTCGACCTGTCTGGAAACACCATATATTTT,CASAVDLSGNTIYF,TRBV12-5,TRBJ1-3,NA,NA
TGTGCCAGCAGCGGCCTCGAGAGGAATTCACCCCTCCACTTT,CASSGLERNSPLHF,TRBV9,TRBJ1-6,NA,NA
TGCGCCAGCAGCTTGGGGGGACTAGCGAGGACTAATGAAAAACTGTTTTTT,CASSLGGLARTNEKLFF,TRBV5-1,TRBJ1-4,NA,NA
TGCGCCAGCAGCTCAGCGGGAGGAGGGGATACGCAGTATTTT,CASSSAGGGDTQYF,TRBV5-1,TRBJ2-3,NA,TRBD2
TGTGCCAGCAGCATAGGACAGGGGGTATACGAGCAGTACTTC,CASSIGQGVYEQYF,TRBV5-6,TRBJ2-7,NA,TRBD1
TGCGCCAGCAGCTTCGGACTAGCGGGAGGAGCCTACGAGCAGTACTTC,CASSFGLAGGAYEQYF,TRBV5-1,TRBJ2-7,NA,TRBD2
TGTGCCAGCAGCGGTTCTATTTCCTACAATGAGCAGTTCTTC,CASSGSISYNEQFF,TRBV9,TRBJ2-1,NA,NA
TGCGCCAGCAGCTTGTCCCGGGGGCGCACCGGGGAGCTGTTTTTT,CASSLSRGRTGELFF,TRBV5-1,TRBJ2-2,NA,NA
TGTGCCAGCAGTTCCCCGGGAGGGCGTCGTCTGTACTTC,CASSSPGGRRLYF,TRBV6-5,TRBJ2-7,once,TRBD2
TGTGCCAGCAGCTTGGACCCGACGGAATACTACGAGCAGTACTTC,CASSLDPTEYYEQYF,TRBV5-4,TRBJ2-7,NA,NA
TGTGCCATCAGTGAGTCAGGGCCGAGCACAGATACGCAGTATTTT,CAISESGPSTDTQYF,TRBV10-3,TRBJ2-3,NA,NA
TGTGCCAGCAGCGCGTACAGGGCCCTAGATGAAAAACTGTTTTTT,CASSAYRALDEKLFF,TRBV5-6,TRBJ1-4,NA,NA
TGTGCCAGCAGCTTAGTTACTAGCGGGAACTCCCTACAGTATTTT,CASSLVTSGNSLQYF,TRBV7-9,TRBJ2-3,NA,TRBD2
TGTGCCACCAGCAGAGACCGGGGGTTAAACATTCAGTACTTC,CATSRDRGLNIQYF,TRBV15,TRBJ2-4,NA,NA
TGTGCCAGCAGGGCCCGCGGGGCCCGATTCACAGATACGCAGTATTTT,CASRARGARFTDTQYF,TRBV11-2,TRBJ2-3,once,NA
TGTGCCAGCAGTTACTCGTCAGATACGCAGTATTTT,CASSYSSDTQYF,TRBV2,TRBJ2-3,medium-sized,NA
TGTGCCATCAGTGAGTCGGGACGGGAGGGGAAAAACATTCAGTACTTC,CAISESGREGKNIQYF,TRBV10-3,TRBJ2-4,NA,TRBD2
TGTGCCAGCAGCAACAGGGGCCAGAACACTGAAGCTTTCTTT,CASSNRGQNTEAFF,TRBV2,TRBJ1-1,NA,TRBD1
TGTGCCCGTACTAGGGGAAGCGGGACTGAAGCTTTCTTT,CARTRGSGTEAFF,TRBV30,TRBJ1-1,NA,NA
TGTGCCAGCAGCCCGGGACAGGGATTAAAACTGTTTTTT,CASSPGQGLKLFF,TRBV7-9,TRBJ1-4,NA,TRBD1
TGTGCCTGGACAGGGGGCACCGGGGAGCTGTTTTTT,CAWTGGTGELFF,TRBV30,TRBJ2-2,once,TRBD1
TGTGCCAGCAGCATGGGACAGCAAGAGACCCAGTACTTC,CASSMGQQETQYF,TRBV5-4,TRBJ2-5,NA,TRBD1
TGTGCCAGCTCACCACCGGCCAGTGGGGACACTGAAGCTTTCTTT,CASSPPASGDTEAFF,TRBV18,TRBJ1-1,NA,NA
TGTGCCTGGAGTGTCCATAGCAATCAGCCCCAGCATTTT,CAWSVHSNQPQHF,TRBV30,TRBJ1-5,NA,NA
TGTGCCAGCAGCTCGGGACCCCAGAACACTGAAGCTTTCTTT,CASSSGPQNTEAFF,TRBV7-2,TRBJ1-1,NA,NA